This T cell receptor (beta chain) was captured by sequencing in a study of shared clonotypes between healthy human individuals. The input for sorted-subset replicate PCRs was about 200 ng DNA, 25,000 to 35,000 T cell genomes. As processed by the authors: Without quality scores, immunoSEQ junctional reads could not be filtered like full-length reads. Some clones are missing from TCRdb's copy, which holds only in-frame ones; the method was immunoSEQ multiplex PCR. The DNA gave D and trimming, while V, J and clone size come from that table. The sample consists of some 1 million clones, approximately 70% of them appearing once. J lost 6 bases, V lost 5 bases, and 7 bases had no gene match. Per germline, CDR1 SGHVS and CDR2 FNYEAQ. This CDR3 region has 16 residues.

The sequence was collected from a man aged 18 to 35 in good health. The specimen sequenced was memory CD4+ T cells sorted from blood. Sample subset: CD45RA-negative fraction. The rearrangement links TRBV7-6 to TRBJ2-3; 14 bases line up with TRBD2. CDR3 sequence: CASSPGTSGRVDTQYF. The CDR3 nucleotides read TGTGCCAGCAGCCCCGGGACTAGCGGGAGAGTCGATACGCAGTATTTT. Based on the CDR3 plus reference TRBV7-6 and TRBJ2-3, the full variable domain is GAGVSQSPRYKVTKRGQDVALRCDPISGHVSLYWYRQALGQGPEFLTYFNYEAQQDKSGLPNDRFSAERPEGSISTLTIQRTEQRDSAMYRCASSPGTSGRVDTQYFGPGTRLTVL.